Detailed here is one T cell receptor (beta chain). This clonotype was counted many times. Its target antigen remains unknown. Per-base quality was not reported, and no clone a single base away is much larger than it. To prepare the library, multiplex PCR was applied. Sequencer: Illumina HiSeq 2500. TCRbeta libraries were constructed through three rounds of nested PCR with primers (Table S4) according to protocols adapted from ARM-PCR. Before sequencing, PCR products in the 200-500 bp range were cut out of the gel and cleaned up using the QIAquick gel extraction kit. As for the authors' bioinformatics: Trimmomatic was used to clean the reads, FLASH was used to merge the reads into complete CDR3 sequences, and MiTCR was used to assign the reads to V(D)J germline segments. VDJtools was used to compute clonal diversity as the inverse Simpson's index. In-frame sequences without a premature stop codon were defined as productive reads. TCRdb applied fastp at Q25 and MiXCR to the public reads, then kept only in-frame beta chains. Each CDR3 protein appears once, grouped with its most common genes and DNA. The V and J calls come from TCRdb's annotation, not from the publication. Present in this sample are 70,000 to 90,000 distinct CDR3 sequences, about two thirds of which were seen just once. The ten largest clones capture 28% of the sample.

Measured from the cysteine to the phenylalanine, the CDR3 is 14 residues long. Only the CDR3 DNA is retained, 42 bases long and in frame from the first base. CDR1 SGHNT and CDR2 YYREEE are derived from the germline V gene (reference sequence). Germline trimming amounts to 4 bases on V and 2 bases on J, with 2 as the count of junction bases outside the gene matches. The source of the sample is a study of tumor and adjacent non-tumor tissue in lung cancer (dated by TCRdb to 2016 to 2019). Background for the entire study: Patients with adenocarcinoma (about 12), squamous cell carcinoma (2) and small cell lung cancer (1) were included in the cohort. The study compared bulk TCRbeta repertoires from lung tumor tissue and matched distant non-tumor lung tissue of about 15 lung cancer patients. For each patient, one tumor sample and one normal lung sample were taken, giving around 30 paired specimens that underwent TCRbeta CDR3 sequencing. Ages among the 15 or so patients ranged from about 31 to 76 years, there were around 10 men and 5 women, and disease was at TNM stage I to III. Sequencing produced 130,000,000 or so productive TCRbeta reads in total, an average of about 4.5 million reads per sample. The paper's findings and limits, for the study overall: Significantly higher TCR diversity (inverse Simpson) was observed in tumor tissue than in normal lung tissue (around 450 vs 160, P = 0.0075, Mann-Whitney U test). TCR diversity was significantly higher in younger patients, and higher tumor TCR diversity was associated with shorter overall and disease-free survival. Neither the sequencing platform nor unique molecular identifiers are mentioned in the methods. Only about 15 patients were in the cohort, and the authors stated that larger samples and more detailed clinical data are needed. Peripheral blood was not sequenced, so blood TCRbeta repertoires in these lung cancer patients were not examined. In normal lung, the top 100 clones accounted for a significantly larger cumulative share of the repertoire than in tumor tissue.

RNA was extracted from bulk unsorted tissue and checked for quality with a NanoDrop ND-1000 and an Agilent 2100. Normal lung samples were distant non-tumor tissue taken more than 3 cm from the tumor edge. Newly diagnosed lung cancer patients without prior chemotherapy who had been admitted for thoracic surgery in China between August and November 2014 were enrolled as donors. The study excluded patients who had received radiotherapy or chemotherapy before or who had another cancer at the same time. Pieces of surgical tissue measuring roughly 1-2.1 cm3 were kept in RNAlater solution and held at -80 degrees C until needed.

Specimen: distant non-tumor lung tissue. This TCR was recovered from a woman aged 45-65 years with non-small cell lung cancer. The rearrangement joined TRBV5-4 to TRBJ2-3; TRBD2 aligns with 9 central bases. Here the CDR3 is given as CASSPSGTTDTQYF. The DNA is TGTGCCAGCAGCCCTAGCGGGACCACAGATACGCAGTATTTT.